This T cell receptor (beta chain) was documented in a study of shared clonotypes between healthy human individuals. Overall study findings and caveats: Sequencing depth was expected to affect clonotype sharing among donors.

Only in-frame clones appear in the TCRdb table, and some are missing; sequencing was by immunoSEQ multiplex PCR. This sample carries about 460,000 clones, 70% to 80% of them seen once, and the ten largest clones take about 11%. When samples were unsorted, about 90 million PBMCs were used for genomic DNA. This clone has ten or more counts. Its antigen is as yet unknown. CDR3 length: 16 residues. Germline CDR1 SGHNT, CDR2 YYREEE (reference sequence). Trimming left V 2 bases short and J 3 bases short, with 17 bases between. Sequenced input: PBMCs. The origin of this receptor is a middle-aged woman in good health. Some clones in this sample may be carry-over from other donors' samples. This chain uses TRBV5-4 with TRBJ1-2; the D gene is possibly TRBD1 (5 bases). The chain's CDR3 is CASSFGGVPLDYGYTF. The CDR3 DNA reads TGTGCCAGCAGCTTTGGGGGGGTCCCTCTTGACTATGGCTACACCTTC. Variable domain in full (rest from reference TRBV5-4 and TRBJ1-2): ETGVTQSPTHLIKTRGQQVTLRCSSQSGHNTVSWYQQALGQGPQFIFQYYREEENGRGNFPPRFSGLQFPNYSSELNVNALELDDSALYLCASSFGGVPLDYGYTFGSGTRLTVV.